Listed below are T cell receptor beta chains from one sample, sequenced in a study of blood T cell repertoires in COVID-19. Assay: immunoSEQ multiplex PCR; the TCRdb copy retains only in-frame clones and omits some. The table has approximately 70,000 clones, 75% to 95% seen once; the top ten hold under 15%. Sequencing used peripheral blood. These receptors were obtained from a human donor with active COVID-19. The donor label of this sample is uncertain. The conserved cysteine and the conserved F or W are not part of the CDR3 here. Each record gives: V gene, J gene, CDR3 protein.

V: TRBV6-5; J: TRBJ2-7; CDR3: ASRRGRWDYEQY
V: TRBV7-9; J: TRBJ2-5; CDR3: ASSLSTFQETQY
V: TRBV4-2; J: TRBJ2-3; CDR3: ASSQAEISTDTQY
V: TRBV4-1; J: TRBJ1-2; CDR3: ASSQSLFDGYT
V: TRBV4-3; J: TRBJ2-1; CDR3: ASSQETVRSTPVWSEQF
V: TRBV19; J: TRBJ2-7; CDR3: ASSTLAGAYEQY
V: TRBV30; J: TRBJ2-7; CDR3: AWSASGFDEQY
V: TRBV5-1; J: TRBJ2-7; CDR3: ASSLGEEDEQY
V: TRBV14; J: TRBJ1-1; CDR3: ASSQTARGNTEAF
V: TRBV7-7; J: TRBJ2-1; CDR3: ASSLSGQGIDEQF
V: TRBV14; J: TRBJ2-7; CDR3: ASSQDPGRVGSEQY
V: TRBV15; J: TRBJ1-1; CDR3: ATSRDRDDTEAF
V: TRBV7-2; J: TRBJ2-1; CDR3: ASSLVLGPHEQF
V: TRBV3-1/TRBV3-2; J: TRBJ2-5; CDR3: ASSLQDRGVQETQY
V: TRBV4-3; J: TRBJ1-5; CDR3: ATSMGAGQPQH
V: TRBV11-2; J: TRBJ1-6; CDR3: ASSLDSGYNSPLH
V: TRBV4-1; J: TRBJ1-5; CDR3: ASSQDLQGLQPQH
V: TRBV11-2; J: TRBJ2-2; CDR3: ASSSLREGGELF
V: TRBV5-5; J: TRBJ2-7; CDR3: ASARLADEQY
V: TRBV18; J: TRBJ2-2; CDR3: ASSPALAGATGELF
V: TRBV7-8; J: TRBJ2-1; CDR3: ASSLPISGRGYNEQF
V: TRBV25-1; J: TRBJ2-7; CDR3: ASSEFRSNYEQY
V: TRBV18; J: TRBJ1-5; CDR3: ASSPSESNQPQH
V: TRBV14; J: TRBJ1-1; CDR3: ASSRNRVTTEAF
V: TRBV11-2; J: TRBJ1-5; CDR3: ASSKTDSNQPQH
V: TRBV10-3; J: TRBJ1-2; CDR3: AISGRQGPHGYT
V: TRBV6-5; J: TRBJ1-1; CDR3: ASSQRDRGSAF
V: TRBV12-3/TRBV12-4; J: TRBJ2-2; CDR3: ASSLRGTGELF
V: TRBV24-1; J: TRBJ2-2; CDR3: ATSGSPGLAGGPSVGELF
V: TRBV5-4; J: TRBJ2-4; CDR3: ASSLSSGMGNIQY
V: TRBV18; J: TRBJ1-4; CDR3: ASSLRQGNEKLF
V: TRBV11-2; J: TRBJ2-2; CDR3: ASSLRAGVNTGELF
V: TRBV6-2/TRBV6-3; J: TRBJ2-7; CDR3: ASSYSREREGSYEQY
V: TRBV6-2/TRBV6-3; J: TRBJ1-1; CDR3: ASSYTGNTEAF
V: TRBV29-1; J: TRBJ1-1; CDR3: SVKGVDTEAF
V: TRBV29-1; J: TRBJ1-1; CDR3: SVESRDTEAF
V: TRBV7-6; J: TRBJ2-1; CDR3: ASSLALSNRDNEQF
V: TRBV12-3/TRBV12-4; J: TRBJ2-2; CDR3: ASSPDRHRELF
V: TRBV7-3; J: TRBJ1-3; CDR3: ASSFRGAPGNTIY
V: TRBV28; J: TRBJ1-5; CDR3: ASSQVGDTSNQPQH
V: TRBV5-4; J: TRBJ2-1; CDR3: ASRLAPYNEQF
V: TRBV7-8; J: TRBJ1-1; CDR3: ASSLVSGNTEAF
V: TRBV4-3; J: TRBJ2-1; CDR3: ASSQVGTGGYEQF
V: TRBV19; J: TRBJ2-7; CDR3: ASSIGGGRSSYEQY